Listed here is a single T cell receptor (beta chain). Antigen: not known. This sample was included in a study of CD4+ T cells in melanoma. Notes on the study in general: Reportedly, melanoma neoantigen-specific CD4+ T cells showed varied differentiation states.

The germline V gene encodes CDR1 SEHNR and CDR2 FQNEAQ (reference sequence). There are 15 residues in the CDR3. Trimming took 6 bases from V and 0 from J, leaving 12 bases between them. Generated by immunoSEQ multiplex PCR, the TCRdb table keeps only in-frame clones and is missing some. This table holds roughly 6,600 clones, approximately 70% found once. The origin of this receptor is a human donor with melanoma. This chain joins TRBV7-9 and TRBJ1-5; D unresolved. The sequenced sample was cells from a culture (not recorded whether cultured in vitro). The CDR3 DNA follows: TGTGCCAGCAGTTATATGGGAAATAGCAATCAGCCCCAGCATTTT. Residues: CASSYMGNSNQPQHF.